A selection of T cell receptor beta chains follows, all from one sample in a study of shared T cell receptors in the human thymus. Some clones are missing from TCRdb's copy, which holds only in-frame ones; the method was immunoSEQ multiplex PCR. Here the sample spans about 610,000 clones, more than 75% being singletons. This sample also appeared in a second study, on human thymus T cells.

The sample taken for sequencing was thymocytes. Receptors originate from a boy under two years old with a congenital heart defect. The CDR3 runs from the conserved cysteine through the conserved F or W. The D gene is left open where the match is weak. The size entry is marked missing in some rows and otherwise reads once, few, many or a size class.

CDR3: CASSLSKRDREPHFPYEQYF; DNA: TGTGCCAGCAGTTTATCAAAGCGGGACAGGGAGCCTCATTTCCCCTACGAGCAGTACTTC; J: TRBJ2-7; D: TRBD1; size: NA; V: TRBV28
CDR3: CASSQGGNIAAKSYEQYF; DNA: TGCGCCAGCAGCCAAGGAGGGAATATAGCGGCAAAATCCTACGAGCAGTACTTC; J: TRBJ2-7; D: NA; size: NA; V: TRBV4-1
CDR3: CAYRGLEQYF; DNA: TGTGCCTACAGGGGGCTCGAGCAGTACTTC; J: TRBJ2-7; D: TRBD1; size: NA; V: TRBV30
CDR3: CASSFSTSGRVYEQYF; DNA: TGTGCCAGCAGCTTTTCTACTAGCGGGAGGGTATACGAGCAGTACTTC; J: TRBJ2-7; D: TRBD2; size: NA; V: TRBV7-9
CDR3: CASSFSGETQYF; DNA: TGTGCCAGCAGCTTTTCAGGGGAGACCCAGTACTTC; J: TRBJ2-5; D: NA; size: NA; V: TRBV5-8
CDR3: CASSTGAYGYTF; DNA: TGTGCCAGCAGTACTGGGGCCTATGGCTACACCTTC; J: TRBJ1-2; D: NA; size: NA; V: TRBV27
CDR3: CASTGTSGRFYNEQFF; DNA: TGTGCCAGCACAGGCACCAGCGGGAGGTTCTACAATGAGCAGTTCTTC; J: TRBJ2-1; D: TRBD2; size: NA; V: TRBV28
CDR3: CASSQDMTGGYEQYF; DNA: TGCGCCAGCAGCCAAGATATGACGGGAGGGTACGAGCAGTACTTC; J: TRBJ2-7; D: TRBD2; size: NA; V: TRBV4-1
CDR3: CASNRQGNTGELFF; DNA: TGTGCCAGCAATCGGCAGGGGAACACCGGGGAGCTGTTTTTT; J: TRBJ2-2; D: NA; size: once; V: TRBV9
CDR3: CASRPTRVEQYF; DNA: TGTGCCAGCAGGCCTACTCGGGTTGAGCAGTACTTC; J: TRBJ2-7; D: NA; size: NA; V: TRBV7-4
CDR3: CASSLGQGPYNEQFF; DNA: TGTGCCAGCAGCTTAGGACAGGGACCCTACAATGAGCAGTTCTTC; J: TRBJ2-1; D: TRBD1; size: NA; V: TRBV7-9
CDR3: CASSLGNSGRAHEQYF; DNA: TGTGCCAGCAGCTTGGGTAACAGCGGGAGGGCACACGAGCAGTACTTC; J: TRBJ2-7; D: TRBD2; size: NA; V: TRBV5-4
CDR3: CASSLHRGQSYTF; DNA: TGTGCCAGCAGCTTACACAGGGGCCAATCCTACACCTTC; J: TRBJ1-2; D: TRBD1; size: NA; V: TRBV11-2
CDR3: CASSLAAGAQRHEQYF; DNA: TGCGCCAGCAGCTTGGCCGCGGGGGCCCAACGGCACGAGCAGTACTTC; J: TRBJ2-7; D: NA; size: NA; V: TRBV5-1
CDR3: CASSQGGVGIYEQYF; DNA: TGCGCCAGCAGCCAAGGGGGGGTGGGGATTTACGAGCAGTACTTC; J: TRBJ2-7; D: NA; size: NA; V: TRBV4-3
CDR3: CASSLGLPGGSQFF; DNA: TGCGCCAGCAGCTTGGGGCTACCCGGGGGGTCGCAGTTCTTC; J: TRBJ2-1; D: TRBD2; size: NA; V: TRBV5-1
CDR3: CASSPAGKREFF; DNA: TGTGCCAGCAGTCCCGCCGGGAAGAGGGAGTTCTTC; J: TRBJ2-1; D: NA; size: NA; V: TRBV6-5
CDR3: CASTSKYSYNEQFF; DNA: TGTGCCAGCACTAGCAAGTACTCCTACAATGAGCAGTTCTTC; J: TRBJ2-1; D: NA; size: NA; V: TRBV6-1
CDR3: CASSQRRGRDTQYF; DNA: TGTGCCAGCAGTCAGAGGAGGGGGCGGGATACGCAGTATTTT; J: TRBJ2-3; D: NA; size: NA; V: TRBV27
CDR3: CSVEGLAVPGELFF; DNA: TGCAGCGTTGAGGGACTAGCGGTCCCCGGGGAGCTGTTTTTT; J: TRBJ2-2; D: TRBD2; size: NA; V: TRBV29-1
CDR3: CAAWSLRRGNEQFF; DNA: TGTGCCGCCTGGAGCTTGCGGAGGGGCAATGAGCAGTTCTTC; J: TRBJ2-1; D: NA; size: NA; V: TRBV27
CDR3: CSVRPQGRNTEAFF; DNA: TGCAGCGTCCGTCCACAGGGGAGGAACACTGAAGCTTTCTTT; J: TRBJ1-1; D: TRBD1; size: once; V: TRBV29-1
CDR3: CASWGLAGVRGTGELFF; DNA: TGTGCCAGCTGGGGACTAGCGGGAGTACGTGGGACCGGGGAGCTGTTTTTT; J: TRBJ2-2; D: TRBD2; size: NA; V: TRBV5-4
CDR3: CASSPPGQLHQPQHF; DNA: TGTGCCAGCAGCCCTCCTGGACAGTTGCATCAGCCCCAGCATTTT; J: TRBJ1-5; D: NA; size: NA; V: TRBV14
CDR3: CASSFTSALNEQFF; DNA: TGTGCCAGCAGTTTCACTAGCGCCCTCAATGAGCAGTTCTTC; J: TRBJ2-1; D: TRBD2; size: NA; V: TRBV27
CDR3: CASSLRAGIVSGANVLTF; DNA: TGTGCCAGCAGCTTGCGTGCAGGGATCGTCTCTGGGGCCAACGTCCTGACTTTC; J: TRBJ2-6; D: NA; size: NA; V: TRBV5-4
CDR3: CASSLAGTSESEQYF; DNA: TGCGCCAGCAGCTTGGCCGGGACTAGCGAAAGCGAGCAGTACTTC; J: TRBJ2-7; D: TRBD2; size: NA; V: TRBV5-1
CDR3: CASSSEKEETQYF; DNA: TGTGCCAGCAGTTCGGAGAAGGAAGAGACCCAGTACTTC; J: TRBJ2-5; D: NA; size: NA; V: TRBV6-5
CDR3: CASSLGARGYDTQYF; DNA: TGTGCCAGCAGCTTAGGTGCCCGGGGATACGATACGCAGTATTTT; J: TRBJ2-3; D: NA; size: NA; V: TRBV7-6
CDR3: CASRPGREVTEAFF; DNA: TGTGCCAGCAGACCCGGGAGGGAGGTCACTGAAGCTTTCTTT; J: TRBJ1-1; D: NA; size: NA; V: TRBV27
CDR3: CASSPRSGVNEKLFF; DNA: TGTGCCAGCAGCCCGAGGTCGGGGGTGAATGAAAAACTGTTTTTT; J: TRBJ1-4; D: NA; size: NA; V: TRBV9
CDR3: CASNPRQPQHF; DNA: TGTGCCAGCAATCCGAGGCAGCCCCAGCATTTT; J: TRBJ1-5; D: NA; size: NA; V: TRBV19
CDR3: CASSAAPKGASSGKLFF; DNA: TGTGCCAGCAGTGCTGCGCCGAAGGGGGCCTCAAGTGGAAAACTGTTTTTT; J: TRBJ1-4; D: TRBD1; size: NA; V: TRBV6-1
CDR3: CASSVSRDLPGLAGDRVDTDTQYF; DNA: TGTGCCAGCAGCGTCTCCCGGGACCTCCCGGGACTAGCGGGAGATCGAGTTGACACAGATACGCAGTATTTT; J: TRBJ2-3; D: TRBD2; size: NA; V: TRBV9
CDR3: CASSPRAGPEPYEQYF; DNA: TGTGCCAGCAGCCCCAGAGCGGGTCCGGAACCCTACGAGCAGTACTTC; J: TRBJ2-7; D: NA; size: NA; V: TRBV7-9
CDR3: CASSRRAGGADTQYF; DNA: TGTGCCAGCAGCCGTAGAGCGGGAGGAGCAGATACGCAGTATTTT; J: TRBJ2-3; D: NA; size: NA; V: TRBV12-1
CDR3: CASSLKLAGEQFF; DNA: TGTGCCAGCAGCTTAAAACTAGCGGGGGAGCAGTTCTTC; J: TRBJ2-1; D: TRBD2; size: NA; V: TRBV7-8